Described below is a single T cell receptor (beta chain) sequence and its context. What antigen it recognizes has not been identified. Base qualities are missing; no much larger clone stands one base away. This sample stems from a study of blood T cell repertoires in COVID-19 (TCRdb year 2020). Turning to the overall study: The collaborator samples originated in the United States, Italy and Spain and spanned the acute and convalescent phases of COVID-19. The dataset comprised deeply sampled blood TCRbeta repertoires from subjects exposed to, actively infected with, or recovered from COVID-19. The material from the prospective study consisted of cDNA or gDNA derived from T cells, B-cell-depleted T cells, or PBMCs. Sample metadata almost always included a de-identified subject ID, COVID-19 status, age in years and sex. The repertoires were made available in a free public database intended to serve as a resource for research on the immune response to SARS-CoV-2. The samples were drawn from two sources: the first 160 participants of the ongoing ImmuneRACE study, and 1,254 subjects contributed by 6 global collaborators. Where HLA class I and class II types were available, the types were taken from metadata supplied by the sample provider, not from assay-based typing.

TCRbeta CDR3 regions were amplified from genomic DNA using the immunoSEQ Assay, a bias-controlled multiplex PCR. In the source study's methods: Nucleated cell counts per sample were estimated from amplification of reference gene primers within the assay. To quantify the absolute abundance of each unique TCRbeta CDR3 rearrangement, sequence reads were collapsed and filtered. Productive Simpson clonality was computed per sample as the square root of Simpson's diversity index over productive rearrangements. The table comes from immuneACCESS by way of TCRdb, which keeps in-frame sequences with V and J called. Part of the clones is missing from these tables; in studies checked, under half for an unresolved V gene and the rest for unknown reasons. The DNA was the basis for D and trimming; V, J and clone size are from that table. A total of 100,000 or so clones appear in this sample, roughly 92% of them only once. The ten largest account for roughly 5.9% of the sample.

Study-wide conclusions, independent of this receptor: The amount of clinical and demographic metadata varied by source and participant and was provided uncurated.

Germline trimming amounts to 8 bases on V and 4 bases on J, with 10 as the count of junction bases outside the gene matches. CDR1 SGHAT and CDR2 FQNNGV are derived from the germline V gene. Measured from the cysteine to the phenylalanine, the CDR3 is 15 residues long. Only CDR3 DNA remains: 45 bases, in frame from the first base. Collaborating institutions collected whole blood in K2EDTA tubes following their own protocols. For TCRbeta analysis, collaborators shipped samples as frozen whole blood, isolated PBMCs, or DNA extracted from either of those sample types. Sequenced material: peripheral blood. The chain couples TRBV11-2 to TRBJ1-3; 8 junctional bases match TRBD1. The sequence came from a woman in her sixties or seventies with active COVID-19. The sequence in DNA is TGTGCCAGCGGCACTCAGGGGGCGCCCGGAAACACCATATATTTT. Its coded protein is CASGTQGAPGNTIYF.